This T cell receptor beta chain emerged from a study of blood T cell repertoires in COVID-19. Across the whole study: COVID-19 samples from acute and convalescent phases originated in the United States, Italy and Spain. Sample material is recorded as cDNA or gDNA derived from T cells, B-cell-depleted T cells, or PBMCs.

A single count supports this clone. Original handling: Amplifying reference gene primers gave estimates of nucleated cell counts. Some clones are missing from TCRdb's copy, which holds only in-frame ones; the method was immunoSEQ multiplex PCR. V and J calls and clone size follow that table, whereas D and trimming were derived from the DNA. The repertoire has over 150,000 clones, 91% of them found once; the top ten carry under 0.6%. The CDR3 runs to 13 residues. Germline V gene lookup returns CDR1 ENHRY and CDR2 SYGVKD. The V and J ends lost 10 bases and 1 base respectively, with 11 bases between them.

The receptor was derived from a man between 50 and 59 years old with acute or convalescent COVID-19. This chain links TRBV10-3 with TRBJ1-5, with D perhaps TRBD1 (5 bases). Sample: peripheral blood. The CDR3 here is CATSDTSNQPQHF. CDR3 nucleotides: TGTGCCACCTCGGACACAAGCAATCAGCCCCAGCATTTT.